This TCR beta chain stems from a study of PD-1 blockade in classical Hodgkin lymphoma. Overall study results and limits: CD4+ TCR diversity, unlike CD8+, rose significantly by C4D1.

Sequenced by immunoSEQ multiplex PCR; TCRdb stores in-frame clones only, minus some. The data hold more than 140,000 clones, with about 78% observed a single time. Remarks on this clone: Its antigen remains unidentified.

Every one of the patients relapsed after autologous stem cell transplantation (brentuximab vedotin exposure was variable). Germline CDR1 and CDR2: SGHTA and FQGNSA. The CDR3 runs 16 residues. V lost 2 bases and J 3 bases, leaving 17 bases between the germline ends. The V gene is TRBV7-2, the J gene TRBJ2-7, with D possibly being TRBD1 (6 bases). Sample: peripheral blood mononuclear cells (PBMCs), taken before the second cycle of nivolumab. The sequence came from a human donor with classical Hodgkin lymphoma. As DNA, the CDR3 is TGTGCCAGCAGCTTAAGACCACAGGGTGGTGACTACGAGCAGTACTTC. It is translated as CASSLRPQGGDYEQYF.